This T cell receptor (beta chain) was documented in a study of cytomegalovirus exposure and HLA in healthy donors. Study-level points and caveats: Overall, 164 TCR beta chains were annotated as cytomegalovirus-associated.

CDR3 length: 16 amino acids. With 1 base removed from V and 8 bases from J, the gap between germline ends came to 15 bases. Germline CDR1 SEHNR, CDR2 FQNEAQ (reference sequence). TCRdb's copy holds only in-frame clones and misses some; the assay was immunoSEQ multiplex PCR. In the table there are 110,000 to 150,000 clones, 80% to 90% of which are singletons. With respect to this clone: Its target is unknown.

The sample was PBMCs. This receptor was obtained from a woman in her twenties or thirties in good health and CMV-seronegative. The chain is built from TRBV7-9 and TRBJ1-6, with unresolved D. The chain's CDR3 is CASSLVGGRRDSPLHF. CDR3 DNA: TGTGCCAGCAGCTTAGTAGGTGGCAGGAGGGATTCACCCCTCCACTTT.